Each of the 27 T cell receptor beta chains below was sequenced from the same sample in a study of human T cells and chemical hapten exposure. TCRdb reanalysed the RACE reads using MiXCR and keeps one entry per CDR3 protein. Of around 120,000 distinct CDR3 sequences in the sample, 13% are singletons; the top ten hold about 3%. Regarding time point: pre-sensitization, week 0. Treatment meaning: therapeutic diphenylcyclopropenone sensitization with weekly scalp DPC. This specimen was whole blood, taken in connection with sensitization to the hapten diphenylcyclopropenone (DPC). The receptors derive from a woman aged 18-29 years with alopecia areata. Some clones in this sample may be carry-over from other donors' samples.

In the case of this clonotype: An end of the junction does not agree with germline; a read error may underlie this. The rearrangement joins TRBV10-3 to TRBJ2-7; TRBD1 matches at 8 bases. CDR1 and CDR2 (germline): ENHRY, SYGVKD. The CDR3 contains 14 residues. This CDR3 is CVIRETGANYEQYF. Here the CDR3 DNA reads TGTGTCATCAGGGAGACAGGGGCCAACTACGAGCAGTACTTC.

This clonotype was seen more than once but under ten times. This chain connects TRBV29-1 to TRBJ2-3; no reliable D call. The CDR3 length is 12 residues. Germline-derived CDR1 and CDR2 are SQVTM and ANQGSEA. Trimming removed 3 bases from V and 3 bases from J, with 7 bases in between. The CDR3 reads CSVDWVTDTQYF. The CDR3 coding sequence is TGCAGCGTTGATTGGGTAACAGATACGCAGTATTTT.

In its sample, this clonotype is medium-sized. The CDR3 DNA follows: TGCAGCGTTCAAAGCGGTTTCACAGATACGCAGTATTTT. Amino acid sequence: CSVQSGFTDTQYF. The chain uses TRBV29-1 and TRBJ2-3; the D gene is possibly TRBD2 (5 bases). The CDR3 has 13 residues. Germline V gives CDR1 SQVTM, CDR2 ANQGSEA. The ends were cut back, 5 bases at V and 2 bases at J, with 11 bases in the middle.

This clonotype was counted only a few times. J is TRBJ1-5 and V is TRBV20-1; possible D gene TRBD1, 6 bases. The CDR3 is made up of 14 amino acids. Per the germline V gene, CDR1 is DFQATT and CDR2 is SNEGSKA (reference sequence). V lost 6 bases to trimming and J lost 1 base, with 13 bases between them. Here the CDR3 reads CSANFRGSNQPQHF. For the CDR3, the DNA is TGCAGTGCAAATTTCAGGGGAAGCAATCAGCCCCAGCATTTT.

This clonotype was observed a handful of times. For the CDR3, the DNA is TGTGCCAGCAGTAAACGGGGCAGCCCGGATTCACCCCTCCACTTT. As protein: CASSKRGSPDSPLHF. J is TRBJ1-6 and V is TRBV7-9, with D tentatively TRBD1 (5 bases). Germline assignment: CDR1 SEHNR and CDR2 FQNEAQ (reference sequence). The CDR3 has 15 residues. V was cut by 6 bases and J by 8 bases, with 17 bases left in between.

In this sample, this clonotype turned up a few times. The chain is built from TRBV9 and TRBJ2-7; D remains unclear. The CDR3 loop spans 14 amino acids. Per the germline V gene, CDR1 is SGDLS and CDR2 is YYNGEE. V lost 2 bases and J lost 7, with 16 bases in between. CDR3: CASSVQGRAGEQYF. The CDR3 DNA reads as TGTGCCAGCAGCGTTCAAGGAAGGGCCGGGGAGCAGTACTTC.

V is TRBV29-1 and J is TRBJ2-4; D gene uncertain. CDR1 is SQVTM and CDR2 is ANQGSEA in the germline V gene. The CDR3 extends over 13 amino acids. V shed 4 bases and J shed 4 bases, with 11 bases lying between them. CDR3 protein: CSVGYGQKNIQYF. The CDR3 nucleotides read TGCAGCGTTGGATACGGGCAAAAAAACATTCAGTACTTC.

The chain links TRBV19 to TRBJ1-2, with D perhaps TRBD1 (6 bases). The CDR3 runs to 15 residues. The germline V and J ends were trimmed by 7 bases and 6 bases, with 21 bases remaining between them. CDR1 is LNHDA and CDR2 is SQIVND in the germline V gene (reference sequence). CDR3 in DNA: TGTGCCAGTACCTTTAGCCTAGGGGGGGCGAATGGCTACACCTTC. Its protein is CASTFSLGGANGYTF.

The rearrangement joins TRBV21-1 to TRBJ2-5; the table names TRBD2, a call not compared with the DNA. TRBV21-1 corresponds to a pseudogene. This CDR3 is 16 amino acids long. CDR3 amino acids: CASSKGRTSGQETQYF. For the CDR3, the DNA is TGTGCCAGCAGCAAAGGGAGGACTAGCGGACAAGAGACCCAGTACTTC.

This clonotype showed up just a few times. V gene TRBV4-2 combines with J gene TRBJ1-1; tentative D call: TRBD1 (5 bases). The germline V gene encodes CDR1 LGHNA and CDR2 YNFKEQ. The germline V and J ends were trimmed by 0 bases and 5 bases, with 19 bases remaining between them. The CDR3 consists of 17 residues. CDR3 in DNA: TGTGCCAGCAGCCAAGATCTTTTGGGGCAGGATGGAACTGAAGCTTTCTTT. It codes for CASSQDLLGQDGTEAFF.

This chain joins TRBV14 and TRBJ2-7, with a possible D match to TRBD1 (6 bases). The ends were cut back, 5 bases at V and 7 bases at J, with 9 bases in the middle. The CDR3 is 11 amino acids. Germline V gives CDR1 SGHDN, CDR2 FVKESK. Here the CDR3 DNA reads TGTGCCAGCAGCTTCAGGGGAGAGCAGTACTTC. This codes for CASSFRGEQYF.

This clonotype was recorded a few times. The chain recombines TRBV6-5 with TRBJ2-5; tentative D call: TRBD2 (6 bases). V gave up 6 bases and J gave up 0 bases, with 8 bases separating them. There are 13 residues in the CDR3. CDR1 is MNHEY, CDR2 SVGAGI, per germline. CDR3 region: CASRAGYQETQYF. CDR3 DNA: TGTGCCAGCAGAGCGGGTTACCAAGAGACCCAGTACTTC.

This clonotype was observed a few times. The chain uses TRBV7-9 and TRBJ1-3; D might be TRBD1 (6 bases). V lost 5 bases, J lost 4 bases, and 12 bases lay in between. This CDR3 is built from 14 residues. Germline V gene sequence: CDR1 SEHNR, CDR2 FQNEAQ (reference sequence). The DNA for the CDR3 is TGTGCCAGCAGCACTAGGACAGCAGGAAACACCATATATTTT. Its translation: CASSTRTAGNTIYF. Combining the CDR3 with reference TRBV7-9 and TRBJ1-3 gives the whole variable domain DTGVSQNPRHKITKRGQNVTFRCDPISEHNRLYWYRQTLGQGPEFLTYFQNEAQLEKSRLLSDRFSAERPKGSFSTLEIQRTEQGDSAMYLCASSTRTAGNTIYFGEGSWLTVV.

The rearrangement joins TRBV18 to TRBJ1-1, with 7 bases aligning to TRBD1. The CDR3 is made up of 15 amino acids. Trimming removed 5 bases from V and 0 bases from J; junction bases left unmatched: 6. Per germline, CDR1 KGHSH and CDR2 LQKENI. In DNA form, the CDR3 reads TGTGCCAGCTCATCCCGGACAGGATTGAACACTGAAGCTTTCTTT. It yields the protein CASSSRTGLNTEAFF.

The rearrangement joins TRBV11-2 to TRBJ2-2; no clear D. V lost 1 base, J lost 0 bases, and 6 bases lay in between. The CDR3 contains 15 residues. Germline CDR1 and CDR2: SGHAT and FQNNGV. CDR3 bases: TGTGCCAGCAGCTTAGTGGTGGCGAACACCGGGGAGCTGTTTTTT. It codes for CASSLVVANTGELFF.

The genes are TRBV7-3 and TRBJ1-5; D is uncertain. Per germline, CDR1 SGHTA and CDR2 FQGTGA. The V end was cut by 2 bases, the J end by 3 bases, with 5 bases between. The CDR3 consists of 13 residues. CDR3 amino acids: CASSLSPNQPQHF. The CDR3 nucleotides are TGTGCCAGCAGCTTATCCCCCAATCAGCCCCAGCATTTT.

The chain recombines TRBV29-1 with TRBJ1-5; 8 positions agree with TRBD1. The CDR3 loop spans 14 amino acids. Germline assignment: CDR1 SQVTM and CDR2 ANQGSEA. V lost 6 bases, J lost 5 bases, and 9 bases stayed unmatched. CDR3: CSVADRAGDQPQHF. The CDR3 DNA sequence: TGCAGCGTCGCGGACAGGGCAGGTGATCAGCCCCAGCATTTT.

This clonotype showed up just a few times. This sequence joins TRBV5-4 and TRBJ1-6, with 7 bases that match TRBD1. Per germline, CDR1 SGHNT and CDR2 YYREEE (reference sequence). J gave up 0 bases and V 4 bases, and 7 bases lay outside the gene matches. The CDR3 is 17 residues long. The CDR3 region has the DNA TGTGCCAGCAGCGACTCGACAGGGCCCTCCTATAATTCACCCCTCCACTTT. Its protein product is CASSDSTGPSYNSPLHF.

This clonotype occurred many times. The J gene is TRBJ2-7, the V gene TRBV7-9; the D is unclear. With 3 bases removed from V and 7 bases from J, the gap between germline ends came to 7 bases. Germline V gene sequence: CDR1 SEHNR, CDR2 FQNEAQ (reference sequence). The CDR3 is made up of 11 amino acids. DNA for the CDR3: TGTGCCAGCAGCTTGAAGTGGGAGCAGTACTTC. Its translation: CASSLKWEQYF.

In this sample, this clonotype turned up once. A much larger clonotype is one base distant, so this may be a read error. The gene calls are TRBV10-3 and TRBJ2-5; the D is unclear. V was cut by 11 bases and J by 5 bases, with 12 bases left in between. The CDR3 has 11 amino acids. Germline values: CDR1 ENHRY, CDR2 SYGVKD. CDR3 loop: CAFGPGETQYF. The DNA for the CDR3 is TGTGCCTTCGGACCTGGGGAGACCCAGTACTTC.

The chain combines TRBV11-2 with TRBJ2-2, with 7 positions matching TRBD1. V was clipped by 7 bases and J by 6 bases; unmatched bases: 8. In germline, CDR1 is SGHAT, CDR2 FQNNGV. CDR3 length: 14 residues. CDR3: CASTPQGTAGELFF. CDR3 DNA: TGTGCCAGCACCCCACAGGGGACCGCCGGGGAGCTGTTTTTT.

CDR3 DNA sequence: TGTGCCTGGAGTGTACAAAGCGGGGGCTACCAAGAGACCCAGTACTTC. Protein sequence: CAWSVQSGGYQETQYF. The genes are TRBV30 and TRBJ2-5; 8 positions agree with TRBD2. V was clipped by 0 bases and J by 0 bases; unmatched bases: 6. The CDR3 length is 16 residues. Germline-derived CDR1 and CDR2 are GTSNPN and SVGIG (reference sequence).

This chain uses TRBV28 with TRBJ2-7, with TRBD2 as a possible D gene (6 bases). CDR1 and CDR2 from the germline V gene are MDHEN and SYDVKM. V dropped 8 bases and J dropped 7 bases, with 15 bases sitting between them. The CDR3 is 12 amino acids. In nucleotides, the CDR3 is TGTGCCAGCGGTCGAAGGGCGGGGGAGCAGTACTTC. Its translation: CASGRRAGEQYF.

This clonotype has just a few counts. The chain joins TRBV5-1 to TRBJ2-3, with a weak D call TRBD1 (6 bases). There are 16 residues in the CDR3. Trimming took off 0 bases at V and 1 base at J, with 12 bases between the two ends. Looked up from germline, CDR1 is SGHRS and CDR2 is YFSETQ. The CDR3, as DNA: TGCGCCAGCAGCTTGGTTCAGGGGCCGGGCACAGATACGCAGTATTTT. Encoded protein: CASSLVQGPGTDTQYF.

The rearrangement joins TRBV3-1 to TRBJ2-1; a weak D match, TRBD2 (5 bases). The length of the CDR3 is 14 residues. CDR1 LGHDT and CDR2 YNNKEL come from the germline V gene (reference sequence). The V gene lost 1 base and the J gene lost 3 bases, with 7 bases spanning the gap. The CDR3 reads CASSQGRHYNEQFF. CDR3 DNA: TGTGCCAGCAGCCAAGGGAGGCACTACAATGAGCAGTTCTTC.

This clonotype was seen a handful of times. This rearrangement joins TRBV12-3 or TRBV12-4 to TRBJ1-1; TRBD1 is a possible D gene (5 bases). Trimming pared 6 bases from V and 4 bases from J, leaving 12 bases between. The CDR3 contains 13 residues. The CDR3 DNA reads TGTGCCAGCAGCCCCCAGACAGCCACTGAAGCTTTCTTT. It encodes CASSPQTATEAFF.

The CDR3 nucleotides read TGTGCCAGCAGCTTTGACCGGGTGCAGTACTTC. Residues: CASSFDRVQYF. This rearrangement joins TRBV7-9 to TRBJ2-7; D gene uncertain. The germline CDR1 and CDR2 sequences are SEHNR and FQNEAQ (reference sequence). V shed 3 bases and J shed 9 bases, with 9 bases lying between them. The CDR3 is 11 residues long.